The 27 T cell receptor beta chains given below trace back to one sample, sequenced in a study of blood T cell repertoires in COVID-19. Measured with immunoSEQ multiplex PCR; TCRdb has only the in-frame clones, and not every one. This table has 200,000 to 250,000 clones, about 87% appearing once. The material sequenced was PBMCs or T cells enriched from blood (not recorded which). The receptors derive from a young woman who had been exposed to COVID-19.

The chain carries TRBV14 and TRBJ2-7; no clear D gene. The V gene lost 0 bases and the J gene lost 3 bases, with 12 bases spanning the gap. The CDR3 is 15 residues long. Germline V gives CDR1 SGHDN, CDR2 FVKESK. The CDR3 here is CASSQDQAAFYEQYF. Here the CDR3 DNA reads TGTGCCAGCAGCCAAGATCAGGCAGCATTCTACGAGCAGTACTTC.

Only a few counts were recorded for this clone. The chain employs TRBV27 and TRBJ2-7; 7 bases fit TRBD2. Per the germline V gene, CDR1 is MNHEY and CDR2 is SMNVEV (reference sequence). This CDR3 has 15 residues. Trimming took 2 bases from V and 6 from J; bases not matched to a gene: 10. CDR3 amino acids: CASSLLGTKVGEQYF. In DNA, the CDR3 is TGTGCCAGCAGTTTACTTGGGACTAAAGTGGGCGAGCAGTACTTC.

The CDR3 sequence is CASSHGTRRLSGNTIYF. The CDR3 DNA sequence: TGCGCCAGCAGCCACGGGACACGAAGACTCTCTGGAAACACCATATATTTT. The gene calls are TRBV5-1 and TRBJ1-3, with a weak D call TRBD1 (6 bases). V lost 4 bases to trimming and J lost 0 bases, with 17 bases between them. There are 17 residues in the CDR3. CDR1 is SGHRS and CDR2 is YFSETQ in the germline V gene.

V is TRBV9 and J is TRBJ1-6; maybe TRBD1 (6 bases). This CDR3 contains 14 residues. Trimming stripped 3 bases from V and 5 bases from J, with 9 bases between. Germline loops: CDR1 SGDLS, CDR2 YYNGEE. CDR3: CASSAHRDNSPLHF. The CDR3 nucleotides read TGTGCCAGCAGCGCCCACAGGGATAATTCACCCCTCCACTTT.

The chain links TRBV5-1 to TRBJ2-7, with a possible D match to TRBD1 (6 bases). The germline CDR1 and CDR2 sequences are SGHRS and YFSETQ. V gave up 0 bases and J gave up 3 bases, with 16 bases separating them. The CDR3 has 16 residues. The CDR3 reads CASSLAGVARGYEQYF. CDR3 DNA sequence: TGCGCCAGCAGCTTGGCCGGAGTCGCCAGGGGCTACGAGCAGTACTTC.

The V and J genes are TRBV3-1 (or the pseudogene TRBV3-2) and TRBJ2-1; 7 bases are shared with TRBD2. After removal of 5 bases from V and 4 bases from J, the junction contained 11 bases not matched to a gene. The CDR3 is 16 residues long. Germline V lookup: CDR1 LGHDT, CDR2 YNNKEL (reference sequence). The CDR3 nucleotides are TGTGCCAGCAGCAGGCCCCTAAGCGGGAAGTACAATGAGCAGTTCTTC. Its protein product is CASSRPLSGKYNEQFF.

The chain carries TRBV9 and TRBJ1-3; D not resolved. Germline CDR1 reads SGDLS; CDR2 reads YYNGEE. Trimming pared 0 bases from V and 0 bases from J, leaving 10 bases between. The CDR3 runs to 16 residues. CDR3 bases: TGTGCCAGCAGCGTAGGCACTTCTGTCTCTGGAAACACCATATATTTT. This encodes CASSVGTSVSGNTIYF.

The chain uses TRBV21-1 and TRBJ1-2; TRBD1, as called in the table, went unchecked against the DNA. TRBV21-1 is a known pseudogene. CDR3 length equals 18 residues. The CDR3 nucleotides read TGTGCCAGCAGCATTCGCGGACAGGGGTGGTTCGGGTGCTATGGCTACACCTTC. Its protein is CASSIRGQGWFGCYGYTF.

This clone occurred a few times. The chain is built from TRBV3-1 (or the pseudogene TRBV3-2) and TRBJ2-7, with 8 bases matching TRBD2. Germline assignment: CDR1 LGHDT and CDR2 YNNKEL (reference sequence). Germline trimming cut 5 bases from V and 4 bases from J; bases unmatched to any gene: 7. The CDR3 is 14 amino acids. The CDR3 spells CASSKSGSSYEQYF. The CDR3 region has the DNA TGTGCCAGCAGCAAAAGCGGGAGTTCGTACGAGCAGTACTTC.

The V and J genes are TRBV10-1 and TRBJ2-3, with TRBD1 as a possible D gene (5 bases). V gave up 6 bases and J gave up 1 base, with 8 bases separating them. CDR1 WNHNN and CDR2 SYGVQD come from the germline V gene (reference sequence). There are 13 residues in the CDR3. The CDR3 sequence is CASRATGTDTQYF. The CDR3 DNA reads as TGCGCCAGCAGAGCGACAGGCACAGATACGCAGTATTTT.

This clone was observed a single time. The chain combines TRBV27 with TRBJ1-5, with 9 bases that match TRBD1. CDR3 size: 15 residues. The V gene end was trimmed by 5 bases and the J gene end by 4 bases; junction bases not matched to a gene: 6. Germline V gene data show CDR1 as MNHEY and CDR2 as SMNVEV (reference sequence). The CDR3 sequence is CASSPGTGWNQPQHF. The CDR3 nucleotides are TGTGCCAGCAGTCCCGGGACAGGGTGGAATCAGCCCCAGCATTTT.

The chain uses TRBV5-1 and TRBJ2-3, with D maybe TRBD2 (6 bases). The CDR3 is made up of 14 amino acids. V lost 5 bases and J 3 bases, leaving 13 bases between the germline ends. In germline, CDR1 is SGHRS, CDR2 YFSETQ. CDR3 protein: CASSPGGRTDTQYF. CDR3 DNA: TGCGCCAGCAGTCCTGGGGGGAGAACAGATACGCAGTATTTT.

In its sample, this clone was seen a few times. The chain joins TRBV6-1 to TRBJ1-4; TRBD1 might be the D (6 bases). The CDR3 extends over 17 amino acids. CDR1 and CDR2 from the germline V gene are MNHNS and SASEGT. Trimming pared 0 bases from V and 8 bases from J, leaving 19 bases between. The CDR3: CASSEASSYPDREKLFF. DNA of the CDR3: TGTGCCAGCAGTGAAGCCTCTTCCTACCCCGACAGGGAAAAACTGTTTTTT.

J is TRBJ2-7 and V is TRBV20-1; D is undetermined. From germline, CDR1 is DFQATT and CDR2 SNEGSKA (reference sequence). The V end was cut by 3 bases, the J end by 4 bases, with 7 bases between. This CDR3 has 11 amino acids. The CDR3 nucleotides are TGCAGTGCTAGGAGAGATTACGAGCAGTACTTC. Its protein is CSARRDYEQYF.

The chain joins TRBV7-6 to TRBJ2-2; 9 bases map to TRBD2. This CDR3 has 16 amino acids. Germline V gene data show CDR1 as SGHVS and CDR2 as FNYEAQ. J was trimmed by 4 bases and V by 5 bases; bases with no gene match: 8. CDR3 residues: CASSRIAGAGTGELFF. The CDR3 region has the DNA TGTGCCAGCAGCAGAATAGCGGGAGCGGGCACCGGGGAGCTGTTTTTT.

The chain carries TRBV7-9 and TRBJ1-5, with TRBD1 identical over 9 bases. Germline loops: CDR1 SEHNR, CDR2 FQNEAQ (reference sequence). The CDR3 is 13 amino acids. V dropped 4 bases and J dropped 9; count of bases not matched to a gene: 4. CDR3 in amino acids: CASSWDRESPQHF. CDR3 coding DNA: TGTGCCAGCAGCTGGGACAGGGAATCGCCCCAGCATTTT.

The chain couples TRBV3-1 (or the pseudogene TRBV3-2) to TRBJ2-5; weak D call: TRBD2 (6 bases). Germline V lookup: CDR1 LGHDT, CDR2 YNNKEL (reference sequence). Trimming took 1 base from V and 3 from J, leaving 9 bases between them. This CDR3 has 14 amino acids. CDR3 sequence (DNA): TGTGCCAGCAGCCAAGCAGTAGCGGAAGAGACCCAGTACTTC. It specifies CASSQAVAEETQYF.

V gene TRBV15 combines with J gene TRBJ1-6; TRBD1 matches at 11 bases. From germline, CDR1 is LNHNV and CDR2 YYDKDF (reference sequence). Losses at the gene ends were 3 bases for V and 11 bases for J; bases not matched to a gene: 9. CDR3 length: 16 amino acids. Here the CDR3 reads CATSRGDRGRQPPLHF. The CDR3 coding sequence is TGTGCCACCAGCAGGGGGGACAGGGGGAGGCAACCACCCCTCCACTTT.

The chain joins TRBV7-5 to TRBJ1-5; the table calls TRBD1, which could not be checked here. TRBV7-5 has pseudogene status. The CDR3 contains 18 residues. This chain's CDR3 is CARSLVGRGLNRNQPQHF. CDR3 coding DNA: TGTGCCAGAAGCTTAGTAGGCAGGGGGCTCAACCGCAATCAGCCCCAGCATTTT.

The CDR3 DNA is TGTGCCAGCACCCGACAGGAAGTACGAGGGAACCGTTACGAGCAGTACTTC. Translation gives CASTRQEVRGNRYEQYF. This rearrangement joins TRBV2 to TRBJ2-7; a possible D gene is TRBD1 (6 bases). Trimming pared 7 bases from V and 4 bases from J, leaving 26 bases between. CDR1 and CDR2 (germline): SNHLY, FYNNEI. This CDR3 contains 17 residues.

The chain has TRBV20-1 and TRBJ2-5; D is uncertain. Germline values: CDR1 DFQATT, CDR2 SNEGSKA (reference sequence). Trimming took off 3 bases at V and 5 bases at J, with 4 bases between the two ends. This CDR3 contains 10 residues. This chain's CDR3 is CSASMETQYF. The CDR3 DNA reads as TGCAGTGCTAGCATGGAGACCCAGTACTTC.

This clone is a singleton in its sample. This CDR3 is CASSPGTGLYEQYF. CDR3 bases: TGCGCCAGCAGCCCCGGGACAGGGCTTTACGAGCAGTACTTC. J is TRBJ2-7 and V is TRBV5-1; 9 nucleotides align to TRBD1. Germline V gene sequence: CDR1 SGHRS, CDR2 YFSETQ. J was trimmed by 4 bases and V by 4 bases; bases with no gene match: 6. The CDR3 runs 14 residues.

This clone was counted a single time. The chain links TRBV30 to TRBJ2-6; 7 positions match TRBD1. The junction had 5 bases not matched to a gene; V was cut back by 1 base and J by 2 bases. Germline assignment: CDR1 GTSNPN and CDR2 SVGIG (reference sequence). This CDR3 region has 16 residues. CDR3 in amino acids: CAWSGRGQTGANVLTF. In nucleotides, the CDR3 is TGTGCCTGGAGTGGTAGGGGGCAGACTGGGGCCAACGTCCTGACTTTC.

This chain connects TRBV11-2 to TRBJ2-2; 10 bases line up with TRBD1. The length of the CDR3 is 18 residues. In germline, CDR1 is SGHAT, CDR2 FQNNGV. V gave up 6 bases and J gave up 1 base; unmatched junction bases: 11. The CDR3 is CASRHPGQGFWNTGELFF. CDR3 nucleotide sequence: TGTGCCAGCAGACATCCGGGACAGGGGTTTTGGAACACCGGGGAGCTGTTTTTT.

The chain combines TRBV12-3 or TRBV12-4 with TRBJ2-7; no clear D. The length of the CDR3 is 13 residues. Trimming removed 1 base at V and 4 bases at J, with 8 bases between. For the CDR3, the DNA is TGTGCCAGCAGTTTAGGTGCCGGGTACGAGCAGTACTTC. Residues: CASSLGAGYEQYF.

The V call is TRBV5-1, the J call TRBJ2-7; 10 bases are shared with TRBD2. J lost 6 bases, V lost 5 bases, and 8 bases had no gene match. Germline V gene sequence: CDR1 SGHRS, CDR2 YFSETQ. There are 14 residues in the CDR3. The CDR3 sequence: CASRIAGGGPEQYF. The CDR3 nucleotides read TGCGCCAGCAGAATAGCGGGAGGTGGTCCCGAGCAGTACTTC. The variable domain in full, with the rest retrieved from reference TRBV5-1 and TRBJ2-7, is KAGVTQTPRYLIKTRGQQVTLSCSPISGHRSVSWYQQTPGQGLQFLFEYFSETQRNKGNFPGRFSGRQFSNSRSEMNVSTLELGDSALYLCASRIAGGGPEQYFGPGTRLTVT.

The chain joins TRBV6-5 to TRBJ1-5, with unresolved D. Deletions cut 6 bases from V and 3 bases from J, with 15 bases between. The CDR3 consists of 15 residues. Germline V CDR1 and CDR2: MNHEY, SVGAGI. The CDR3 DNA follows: TGTGCCAGCAGCTATTTCTGGAGTTTCAATCAGCCCCAGCATTTT. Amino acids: CASSYFWSFNQPQHF.